These 3 T cell receptor beta chains were sequenced from one sample in a study of identical twins. Using its own MiXCR run on the 5' RACE reads, TCRdb lists one record per CDR3 protein. The sample carries 540,000 or so distinct CDR3 sequences, 20% to 25% recorded once. The sample was also linked to a second study, of yellow fever vaccine responses in identical twins.

The sequenced sample was CD4+ T cells sorted from blood. These receptors originate from a woman aged 18-30 years in good health.

The chain has TRBV12-3 or TRBV12-4 and TRBJ1-5, with 7 bases identical to TRBD1. V dropped 8 bases and J dropped 2; count of bases not matched to a gene: 6. This CDR3 contains 14 residues. In nucleotides, the CDR3 is TGTGCCAGCCGGACAGGACTGGGCAATCAGCCCCAGCATTTT. This translates into CASRTGLGNQPQHF.

The chain joins TRBV3-1 to TRBJ2-7; unclear D gene. The CDR3 runs to 12 residues. The V gene lost 1 base and the J gene lost 3 bases, with 4 bases spanning the gap. CDR1 and CDR2 from the germline V gene are LGHDT and YNNKEL (reference sequence). The CDR3 protein is CASSQAHYEQYF. The CDR3 DNA reads TGTGCCAGCAGCCAAGCTCACTACGAGCAGTACTTC.

This sequence joins TRBV27 and TRBJ1-6, with 9 bases that match TRBD1. Germline lookup yields CDR1 MNHEY and CDR2 SMNVEV (reference sequence). V lost 6 bases and J lost 11; bases outside the gene matches: 8. The CDR3 runs 14 residues. The CDR3 protein is CASRKGQGLPPLHF. The CDR3 nucleotides are TGTGCCAGCAGAAAGGGACAGGGTTTGCCACCCCTCCACTTT.